This T cell receptor beta chain stems from a study of cytotoxic CD8 clonotypes in ibrutinib-treated CLL. Study as a whole: Of a cohort that held about a dozen relapsed/refractory and roughly 14 treatment-naive patients, around 17 were IGHV unmutated.

The targeted sequencing depth was 1 in 200,000 to 1 in 1 million T cells. TCRdb's copy holds only in-frame clones and misses some; the assay was immunoSEQ multiplex PCR. The table lists 70,000 to 80,000 clones, approximately 80% of them singletons. Concerning this clone itself: Its target is unknown.

Study results and caveats: Baseline-level clonality went beyond age-matched healthy donors and moved in step with circulating CD8+ T-cell counts.

Trimming left V 3 bases short and J 0 bases short, with 5 bases between. This CDR3 has 13 residues. From germline, CDR1 is WNHNN and CDR2 SYGVQD (reference sequence). The TCR comes from a human donor with chronic lymphocytic leukemia. The rearrangement links TRBV10-1 to TRBJ1-1; D is unresolved. Sequences were derived from PBMCs, sampled at disease progression, from a patient treated with ibrutinib. In DNA form, the CDR3 reads TGCGCCAGCAGTGACGGATTGAACACTGAAGCTTTCTTT. Its protein is CASSDGLNTEAFF.